The 23 T cell receptor beta chains below come from one sample, sequenced in a study of T cell changes during pregnancy in multiple sclerosis. The assay was immunoSEQ multiplex PCR, and TCRdb's table has in-frame clones only and misses some. The sample has more than 65,000 clones; roughly 96% are singletons. Material: peripheral blood, obtained in the second trimester of pregnancy. The receptors shown here come from a female donor with multiple sclerosis, enrolled in a pregnancy study.

This chain uses TRBV6-1 with TRBJ2-3, with TRBD2 matching 8 bases. Germline CDR1 is MNHNS and CDR2 is SASEGT. The ends lost 6 bases at V and 1 base at J; junction bases unmatched: 6. The CDR3 spans 15 residues. This chain's CDR3 is CASRKTTSGTDTQYF. The CDR3 DNA sequence: TGTGCCAGCAGGAAAACGACTAGCGGCACAGATACGCAGTATTTT.

This chain uses TRBV5-1 with TRBJ2-1; 10 nucleotides agree with TRBD2. V lost 3 bases to trimming and J lost 6 bases; unmatched junction nucleotides: 6. The CDR3 is 15 residues long. Per the germline V gene, CDR1 is SGHRS and CDR2 is YFSETQ. The CDR3 coding sequence is TGCGCCAGCAGCTCCGTAGCGGGAGGTATCAATGAGCAGTTCTTC. It encodes CASSSVAGGINEQFF.

The chain recombines TRBV7-8 with TRBJ2-5; D not resolved. CDR1 SGHVS and CDR2 FQNEAQ come from the germline V gene. V was clipped by 5 bases and J by 1 base, with 8 bases between them. This CDR3 is 13 amino acids long. CDR3 DNA sequence: TGTGCCAGCAGCCCCCTAGGCCAAGAGACCCAGTACTTC. This encodes CASSPLGQETQYF.

This sequence joins TRBV7-8 and TRBJ2-6, with 12 bases matching TRBD1. The CDR3 sequence is 18 residues long. Germline-derived CDR1 and CDR2 are SGHVS and FQNEAQ. Trimming removed 2 bases from V and 1 base from J; junction bases left unmatched: 3. In DNA form, the CDR3 reads TGTGCCAGCAGCTTATTGGGACAGGGGGCATCTGGGGCCAACGTCCTGACTTTC. Its translation is CASSLLGQGASGANVLTF.

The chain uses TRBV15 and TRBJ2-3; 11 nucleotides align to TRBD1. The CDR3 spans 17 residues. After removal of 5 bases from V and 0 bases from J, the junction contained 7 bases not matched to a gene. The germline gives CDR1 LNHNV, CDR2 YYDKDF (reference sequence). In DNA, the CDR3 is TGTGCCACCAGCGGGGACAGGGGGAGTCATAGCACAGATACGCAGTATTTT. Amino acids: CATSGDRGSHSTDTQYF.

Here the CDR3 reads CASSDPGQGAGSWFPDTQYF. The CDR3, as DNA: TGTGCCAGCAGTGACCCGGGACAGGGGGCTGGGTCGTGGTTCCCAGATACGCAGTATTTT. The chain is built from TRBV6-1 and TRBJ2-3, with 12 bases fitting TRBD1. The germline gives CDR1 MNHNS, CDR2 SASEGT. The trim removed 3 bases at V and 4 bases at J, leaving 17 bases unmatched. The CDR3 has 20 residues.

The chain links TRBV30 to TRBJ1-1; 7 positions agree with TRBD1. The CDR3 is 13 residues long. Germline values: CDR1 GTSNPN, CDR2 SVGIG (reference sequence). V was pared by 1 base and J by 4 bases, with 3 bases of the junction left unmatched. This CDR3 reads CAWSASGGTEAFF. In DNA form, the CDR3 reads TGTGCCTGGAGTGCCTCAGGGGGCACTGAAGCTTTCTTT.

The chain has TRBV7-9 and TRBJ2-7; tentatively, D is TRBD1 (5 bases). This CDR3 region has 14 residues. Germline V gene data show CDR1 as SEHNR and CDR2 as FQNEAQ (reference sequence). V lost 7 bases and J lost 4, with 17 bases in between. The CDR3 spells CASTQSRTLYEQYF. In DNA form, the CDR3 reads TGTGCCAGCACCCAAAGCAGGACACTTTACGAGCAGTACTTC.

CDR3 protein: CASSLAGEPNEQFF. CDR3 coding DNA: TGTGCCAGCAGTTTAGCGGGAGAACCCAATGAGCAGTTCTTC. The V and J genes are TRBV27 and TRBJ2-1, with 7 positions matching TRBD2. There are 14 residues in the CDR3. V was pared by 2 bases and J by 6 bases, with 4 bases of the junction left unmatched. Germline V gives CDR1 MNHEY, CDR2 SMNVEV (reference sequence).

This sequence joins TRBV7-9 and TRBJ1-4; a weak D match, TRBD1 (6 bases). The CDR3 contains 14 residues. The V end lost 6 bases, the J end lost 3 bases, and 11 bases lay between the germline ends. Germline-derived CDR1 and CDR2 are SEHNR and FQNEAQ (reference sequence). The CDR3 sequence: CASSLEGANEKLFF. The CDR3, as DNA: TGTGCCAGCAGTCTCGAGGGGGCTAATGAAAAACTGTTTTTT.

This clone was counted ten times or more. This chain links TRBV28 with TRBJ2-7, with 8 bases aligning to TRBD1. V dropped 6 bases and J dropped 3; count of bases not matched to a gene: 7. Germline CDR1 and CDR2: MDHEN and SYDVKM. The CDR3 is 14 amino acids. DNA of the CDR3: TGTGCCAGCAGCATCGACAGGGGTAACTACGAGCAGTACTTC. This gives the protein CASSIDRGNYEQYF.

The CDR3 coding sequence is TGCGCCAGCAGCAAGGGGGAATATTACGAGCAGTACTTC. Protein product: CASSKGEYYEQYF. The chain uses TRBV5-1 and TRBJ2-7, with D possibly being TRBD1 (6 bases). From germline, CDR1 is SGHRS and CDR2 YFSETQ. The CDR3 runs 13 residues. V lost 4 bases, J lost 4 bases, and 12 bases lay in between.

The CDR3 sequence is CASGTGIGEKLFF. The CDR3 coding sequence is TGCGCCAGCGGGACAGGGATTGGAGAAAAACTGTTTTTT. The chain has TRBV4-1 and TRBJ1-4; 9 nucleotides agree with TRBD1. V lost 8 bases, J lost 8 bases, and 6 bases stayed unmatched. The germline V gene encodes CDR1 MGHRA and CDR2 YSYEKL. This CDR3 comprises 13 residues.

The rearrangement uses TRBV15 and TRBJ1-5; 9 bases are shared with TRBD1. CDR3 size: 18 residues. With 0 bases clipped from V and 3 bases from J, the junction kept 9 bases outside the gene matches. CDR1 is LNHNV, CDR2 YYDKDF, per germline (reference sequence). The DNA of the CDR3 is TGTGCCACCAGCAGAGAGGGGCCCTGGGACAGGGACAATCAGCCCCAGCATTTT. This translates into CATSREGPWDRDNQPQHF.

The J gene is TRBJ2-5, the V gene TRBV7-9; no reliable D call. The CDR3 sequence is 13 residues long. V lost 1 base, J lost 3 bases, and 6 bases lay in between. Germline CDR1 SEHNR, CDR2 FQNEAQ (reference sequence). This CDR3 is CASSLVAKETQYF. In DNA form, the CDR3 reads TGTGCCAGCAGCTTAGTTGCGAAAGAGACCCAGTACTTC. Drawing the rest from reference TRBV7-9 and TRBJ2-5, the complete variable domain is DTGVSQNPRHKITKRGQNVTFRCDPISEHNRLYWYRQTLGQGPEFLTYFQNEAQLEKSRLLSDRFSAERPKGSFSTLEIQRTEQGDSAMYLCASSLVAKETQYFGPGTRLLVL.

This rearrangement joins TRBV19 to TRBJ1-4; D remains unclear. The germline CDR1 and CDR2 sequences are LNHDA and SQIVND (reference sequence). The CDR3 extends over 12 amino acids. With 4 bases removed from V and 14 bases from J, the gap between germline ends came to 14 bases. CDR3 region: CASSNRGRRLFF. CDR3 nucleotide sequence: TGTGCCAGTAGTAACCGGGGAAGGCGGCTGTTTTTT.

This clone was counted once. The rearrangement joins TRBV5-1 to TRBJ2-7; TRBD1 is a possible D gene (5 bases). In germline, CDR1 is SGHRS, CDR2 YFSETQ. The V and J ends lost 4 bases and 7 bases respectively, with 12 bases between them. The CDR3 consists of 12 residues. CDR3 sequence reads: CASSPQGFEQYF. CDR3 DNA: TGCGCCAGCAGCCCCCAGGGATTTGAGCAGTACTTC.

The chain joins TRBV28 to TRBJ2-7, with TRBD2 matching 8 bases. CDR3 length: 14 residues. Germline V gives CDR1 MDHEN, CDR2 SYDVKM. The J segment lost 5 bases and the V segment lost 3 bases, leaving 6 bases of the junction unmatched. The CDR3 nucleotides read TGTGCCAGCAGTTTTCGCGGGAGGTTCCACGAGCAGTACTTC. It specifies CASSFRGRFHEQYF.

V is TRBV4-1 and J is TRBJ1-5; 11 nucleotides match TRBD1. CDR1 MGHRA and CDR2 YSYEKL come from the germline V gene. The CDR3 is 14 residues long. Unmatched junction bases numbered 1, after V lost 4 bases and J lost 5 bases. The DNA of the CDR3 is TGCGCCAGCAGCCGGGACAGGGGGTATCAGCCCCAGCATTTT. It is translated as CASSRDRGYQPQHF.

This chain links TRBV19 with TRBJ2-1; 10 bases map to TRBD2. Germline V CDR1 and CDR2: LNHDA, SQIVND (reference sequence). The CDR3 contains 17 residues. The trim removed 3 bases at V and 6 bases at J, leaving 11 bases unmatched. This CDR3 is CASSIWASGRSSNEQFF. Here the CDR3 DNA reads TGTGCCAGTAGTATCTGGGCTAGCGGGAGATCTTCCAATGAGCAGTTCTTC.

The chain joins TRBV7-9 to TRBJ2-7, with no clear D. The length of the CDR3 is 16 residues. Looked up from germline, CDR1 is SEHNR and CDR2 is FQNEAQ (reference sequence). Trimming took 1 base from V and 0 from J, leaving 13 bases between them. The CDR3 reads CASSLGKARISYEQYF. Here the CDR3 DNA reads TGTGCCAGCAGCTTAGGAAAAGCGCGAATCTCCTACGAGCAGTACTTC.

The chain has TRBV6-6 and TRBJ1-1; 9 bases are shared with TRBD1. CDR1 MNHNY and CDR2 SVGAGI come from the germline V gene (reference sequence). The trim removed 4 bases at V and 5 bases at J, leaving 5 bases unmatched. The CDR3 consists of 14 residues. The CDR3: CASSLTGTGTEAFF. The CDR3, as DNA: TGTGCCAGCAGTTTGACCGGGACAGGGACTGAAGCTTTCTTT.

The chain uses TRBV7-8 and TRBJ1-1; 11 bases are a match to TRBD1. Per germline, CDR1 SGHVS and CDR2 FQNEAQ. This CDR3 is 17 amino acids long. Trimming cost V 6 bases and J 2 bases; bases outside gene matches: 11. The CDR3 protein is CASRSYRDRGKNTEAFF. The CDR3 DNA is TGTGCCAGCAGATCCTACCGGGACAGGGGGAAAAACACTGAAGCTTTCTTT.